This TCR beta chain was identified in a study of blood T cells in healthy people across ages. Alongside a J-beta primer mix, a sample-barcoded 5' primer served in a second PCR lasting about 7 to 12 cycles. TCRdb reprocessed the 5' RACE reads via MiXCR and lists one record per CDR3 protein. The data show fewer than 650,000 distinct CDR3 sequences, with about a quarter seen just once and roughly 3.5% held by the top ten. This clonotype was counted between two and nine times. The ends were cut back, 3 bases at V and 7 bases at J, with 21 bases in the middle. Germline V gives CDR1 DFQATT, CDR2 SNEGSKA (reference sequence). The CDR3 covers 15 residues. These records were also assigned to another study, of T cells of mothers and their children.

The V call is TRBV20-1, the J call TRBJ1-2; a weak D match, TRBD1 (5 bases). The clonotype originates from a boy aged 2 to 10 in good health. The sample consisted of blood. DNA for the CDR3: TGCAGTGCTAGTCCCGCCAGGGTGCCTGGAACTGGCTACACCTTC. It encodes CSASPARVPGTGYTF.